One T cell receptor beta chain is described in this entry. Assay: immunoSEQ multiplex PCR; the TCRdb copy retains only in-frame clones and omits some. The sample carries 200,000 to 250,000 clones, about 83% recorded once. This specimen belongs to a study of blood T cell repertoires in COVID-19. Trimming shortened V by 3 bases and J by 1 base, and 6 bases separated the two germline ends. The CDR3 contains 13 residues. Germline CDR1 KGHSH, CDR2 LQKENI. The chain couples TRBV18 to TRBJ1-1, with D hard to call. Source material: peripheral blood. The source is a woman aged 45-65 years with active or convalescent COVID-19. CDR3 DNA sequence: TGTGCCAGCTCACCGCGCGGGAACACTGAAGCTTTCTTT. As protein: CASSPRGNTEAFF.